This TCR beta chain came from a study of blood T cell repertoires in COVID-19. Study details: Whether acute or convalescent, the COVID-19 samples came from the United States, Italy and Spain. PBMCs, B-cell-depleted T cells, or T cells provided the cDNA or gDNA that made up the material.

The study recruited people aged about 18 to 95 years across under 25 US areas. Cohorts were determined from participant-reported clinical history. Using immunoSEQ multiplex PCR, the repertoire was profiled, and TCRdb retains in-frame clones only, with some absent. The sample lists 150,000 to 200,000 clones; 82% were seen once. Germline V gene data show CDR1 as SGHTA and CDR2 as FQGNSA. This CDR3 has 15 residues. Trimming removed 1 base from V and 2 bases from J; junction bases left unmatched: 4. The sequence derives from a woman in her sixties or seventies with acute COVID-19. Sequenced input: PBMCs or T cells enriched from blood (not recorded which). V usage is TRBV7-2 and J usage is TRBJ2-7, with 8 bases fitting TRBD1. CDR3 in DNA: TGTGCCAGCAGCTTAGGTGCACAGGGGGCCTACGAGCAGTACGTC. This translates into CASSLGAQGAYEQYV.